This TCR beta chain was obtained from a study of T cell responses to AZD1222 COVID-19 vaccine. Here immunoSEQ multiplex PCR was the method, and the copy in TCRdb shows in-frame clones only, minus some. This table holds approximately 150,000 clones, about nine tenths found once. This clone is a singleton in its sample. CDR1 MNHEY and CDR2 SMNVEV come from the germline V gene (reference sequence). The length of the CDR3 is 14 residues. V was cut by 5 bases and J by 7 bases, with 17 bases left in between. The receptor comes from an adult in good health. The chain joins TRBV27 to TRBJ1-2, with D tentatively TRBD1 (6 bases). Sequenced here: peripheral blood, sampled on day 0 of AZD1222 vaccination. CDR3 sequence (DNA): TGTGCCAGCAGTGATTTACAGGGTCTGGCTGGCTACACCTTC. It is translated as CASSDLQGLAGYTF.